The clone carrying this TCR beta chain came up a few times. The target antigen is unknown. The diagnostic basis comprised clinical symptoms, serum thyroxine and TRAb, thyroid ultrasound and orbital computed tomography. What was amplified from RNA transcripts were TCR beta CDR3 regions. HTBI primers were the set used in a first-round RT-PCR of the TCR CDR3. TCRdb fed the multiplex PCR reads into MiXCR, producing one record per CDR3 protein. The sample has a few hundred thousand distinct CDR3 sequences, around 13% seen once; the top ten hold almost 35%. This sample was included in a study of T cells in Graves' hyperthyroidism and ophthalmopathy. Whole-study findings and limits: Ophthalmopathy was separated from stable hyperthyroidism by a 13 V-J model. Blood also held most thyroid clonotypes expanded beyond 0.001. The model identified upcoming ophthalmopathy a median approximately six months ahead of onset.

This CDR3 spans 16 amino acids. V was shortened by 5 bases and J by 2 bases, with 16 bases between the two germline ends. Sequencing was carried out using blood. The genes are TRBV12-3 or TRBV12-4 and TRBJ2-4, with D maybe TRBD1 (6 bases). The source of this sequence is a woman aged 40-49 years with Graves' ophthalmopathy. The CDR3 DNA is TGTGCCAGCAGTCCATCATACAGGGATTCCAAAAACATTCAGTACTTC. It encodes CASSPSYRDSKNIQYF.